This T cell receptor (beta chain) emerged from a study of long-term antiretroviral therapy in people with HIV. Study-level points and caveats: Clones that expanded before ART (that is, prior to treatment) dominated the repertoire at all time points. Viral resistance, ART adherence and therapy changes all lacked available data.

At survey level, the immunoSEQ assay was run in its v3.0 version. Clones were read by immunoSEQ multiplex PCR, and TCRdb kept only the in-frame ones, dropping some. The data contain approximately 25,000 clones, under 90% of them singletons. Concerning this clone itself: The antigen remains undetermined.

The CDR3 is made up of 13 amino acids. The germline V and J ends were trimmed by 6 bases and 8 bases, with 14 bases remaining between them. The germline V gene encodes CDR1 SNHLY and CDR2 FYNNEI. The receptor comes from a man aged 35-49 years with HIV. Sample: unsorted PBMCs, taken 4.8 to 5 years after starting antiretroviral therapy. The chain carries TRBV2 and TRBJ2-1; D might be TRBD1 (6 bases). CDR3 DNA: TGTGCCAGCAGGCCGACAGGAAACTATGAGCAGTTCTTC. This encodes CASRPTGNYEQFF.